This paragraph reports one T cell receptor beta chain. The data were obtained in a study of blood T cell repertoires in COVID-19. Looking at the study overall: COVID-19 samples, acute and convalescent, were from the United States, Italy and Spain. Sample material is recorded as cDNA or gDNA derived from T cells, B-cell-depleted T cells, or PBMCs.

The authors' processing: Scientists estimated how many nucleated cells there were by amplifying reference gene primers. The data were produced by immunoSEQ multiplex PCR, yet TCRdb's version contains in-frame clones alone and is incomplete. That table gives V, J and clone size, and the DNA gave D and trimming. The data show about 150,000 clones, with around four fifths seen just once and approximately 13% held by the top ten. Germline values: CDR1 SQVTM, CDR2 ANQGSEA. The CDR3 is 14 residues long. V lost 1 base and J lost 6; bases outside the gene matches: 6. J is TRBJ2-7 and V is TRBV29-1, with TRBD2 identical over 10 bases. The clonotype originates from a man between 65 and 85 years old who had recovered from COVID-19. Sequenced: peripheral blood. CDR3 coding DNA: TGCAGCGTTGAAGGGCTAGCGGGGGCCGGCGAGCAGTACTTC. Translating it yields CSVEGLAGAGEQYF.